Shown below are 16 T cell receptor beta chains from a single sample sequenced in a study of blood T cells in healthy people across ages. A second about 6 to 12 cycle PCR used barcoded and J-beta primers. MiXCR, applied by TCRdb to the 5' RACE reads, yields one record per CDR3 protein. This sample has fewer than 950,000 distinct CDR3 sequences, with roughly 50% found just once. Sequenced material: blood. The receptor source for this set is a man older than 75 in good health.

The J gene is TRBJ2-3, the V gene TRBV5-1; tentatively, D is TRBD2 (6 bases). The CDR3 consists of 16 residues. Looked up from germline, CDR1 is SGHRS and CDR2 is YFSETQ. The V and J ends lost 0 bases and 4 bases respectively, with 15 bases between them. The CDR3 reads CASSLAGGISPDTQYF. The CDR3 DNA follows: TGCGCCAGCAGCTTGGCCGGGGGAATTAGCCCAGATACGCAGTATTTT.

This clonotype was recorded a few times. CDR3 DNA sequence: TGTGCCAGCAGCAAAGGAAGGGGGGGCCCCACTACCTACGAGCAGTACTTC. As protein: CASSKGRGGPTTYEQYF. The gene calls are TRBV21-1 and TRBJ2-7; no DNA check was done on the table's D call, TRBD1. TRBV21-1 is a pseudogene segment. The CDR3 loop spans 17 amino acids.

This clonotype was found once. The genes are TRBV27 and TRBJ2-7; 7 bases fit TRBD1. The CDR3 is 18 amino acids. The germline CDR1 and CDR2 sequences are MNHEY and SMNVEV (reference sequence). The trim removed 4 bases at V and 4 bases at J, leaving 19 bases unmatched. DNA of the CDR3: TGTGCCAGCAGTTCCCCGACAGGGAAAAGGGCTAGAAGGTACGAGCAGTACTTC. It yields the protein CASSSPTGKRARRYEQYF.

This clonotype was seen a handful of times. This sequence joins TRBV9 and TRBJ2-1; D might be TRBD2 (7 bases). V dropped 0 bases and J dropped 4 bases, with 11 bases sitting between them. This CDR3 spans 15 amino acids. From germline, CDR1 is SGDLS and CDR2 YYNGEE. CDR3 sequence (DNA): TGTGCCAGCAGCGTAGGGAGGGGGGGTTACAATGAGCAGTTCTTC. Residues: CASSVGRGGYNEQFF.

The chain employs TRBV7-3 and TRBJ2-1, with 8 bases that match TRBD2. The germline gives CDR1 SGHTA, CDR2 FQGTGA. Trimming took 3 bases from V and 8 from J; bases not matched to a gene: 6. The length of the CDR3 is 14 residues. The CDR3 sequence is CASSLGLGTDEQFF. CDR3 bases: TGTGCCAGCAGCTTGGGACTAGGGACGGATGAGCAGTTCTTC.

V usage is TRBV5-1 and J usage is TRBJ2-7; maybe TRBD1 (5 bases). V was clipped by 4 bases and J by 3 bases, with 11 bases between them. Germline V gene lookup returns CDR1 SGHRS and CDR2 YFSETQ. The CDR3 contains 13 residues. In DNA form, the CDR3 reads TGCGCCAGCAGCGAACAGGCTGACTACGAGCAGTACTTC. Translation: CASSEQADYEQYF.

This chain uses TRBV20-1 with TRBJ2-7; D perhaps matches TRBD2 (5 bases). Trimming took 6 bases from V and 5 from J, leaving 20 bases between them. The length of the CDR3 is 14 residues. Germline-derived CDR1 and CDR2 are DFQATT and SNEGSKA (reference sequence). CDR3: CSAGRGLLPDEQYF. DNA of the CDR3: TGCAGTGCGGGAAGAGGGCTCTTGCCCGACGAGCAGTACTTC.

The chain joins TRBV7-9 to TRBJ2-2; D remains ambiguous. This CDR3 spans 12 amino acids. CDR1 is SEHNR, CDR2 FQNEAQ, per germline (reference sequence). Trimming shortened V by 5 bases and J by 4 bases, and 5 bases separated the two germline ends. In nucleotides, the CDR3 is TGTGCCAGCAGCGCCATCACCGGGGAGCTGTTTTTT. Translation: CASSAITGELFF.

CDR3 sequence reads: CASSSGVNGGHTF. The DNA of the CDR3 is TGTGCCAGCAGCTCCGGGGTCAACGGCGGCCACACCTTC. The chain carries TRBV7-6 and TRBJ1-2; no clear D gene. The CDR3 is made up of 13 amino acids. V lost 4 bases to trimming and J lost 12 bases, with 18 bases between them. CDR1 is SGHVS and CDR2 is FNYEAQ in the germline V gene.

The rearrangement uses TRBV5-1 and TRBJ2-7, with D possibly being TRBD2 (6 bases). The better agreement between TRBJ2-5 and the DNA end casts doubt on the J call. CDR1 and CDR2 from the germline V gene are SGHRS and YFSETQ. The CDR3 is made up of 14 amino acids. The CDR3 nucleotides read TGCGCCAGCAGTCTGCCGGCTAGCGCAGAGACCCAGTACTTC. Translation gives CASSLPASAETQYF.

The chain combines TRBV3-1 with TRBJ1-2; TRBD1 is a possible D gene (6 bases). V lost 2 bases to trimming and J lost 3 bases, with 10 bases between them. Germline CDR1 LGHDT, CDR2 YNNKEL (reference sequence). The CDR3 totals 14 residues. The CDR3 bases are TGTGCCAGCAGCCAAAACGGACAGCACTATGGCTACACCTTC. Amino acid sequence: CASSQNGQHYGYTF.

This clonotype was seen once. In DNA, the CDR3 is TGTGCCAGCAGCCAAGACATAGCAGGCACTGAAGCTTTCTTT. This codes for CASSQDIAGTEAFF. The rearrangement joins TRBV14 to TRBJ1-1; D ambiguous. The CDR3 totals 14 residues. CDR1 is SGHDN, CDR2 FVKESK, per germline. The V end was cut by 0 bases, the J end by 4 bases, with 9 bases between.

CDR3 protein: CSARPLAGGSPRYAYF. Here the CDR3 DNA reads TGCAGTGCTCGCCCTTTAGCGGGAGGGAGTCCCAGATACGCGTATTTT. V is TRBV20-1 and J is TRBJ2-3; 11 nucleotides match TRBD2. CDR3 length: 16 residues. Losses at the gene ends were 5 bases for V and 14 bases for J; bases not matched to a gene: 21. The germline V gene has CDR1 DFQATT and CDR2 SNEGSKA (reference sequence).

This clonotype was detected a few times. V is TRBV3-1 and J is TRBJ2-6; D may match TRBD1 or TRBD2 (5 bases each). V lost 5 bases and J 3 bases, leaving 11 bases between the germline ends. There are 15 residues in the CDR3. Germline V lookup: CDR1 LGHDT, CDR2 YNNKEL (reference sequence). The CDR3 DNA reads as TGTGCCAGCAGCTCGGGACCGATTGGGGCCAACGTCCTGACTTTC. It encodes CASSSGPIGANVLTF.

V usage is TRBV20-1 and J usage is TRBJ2-5; the D gene is possibly TRBD2 (5 bases). The CDR3 is 12 residues long. The germline V gene encodes CDR1 DFQATT and CDR2 SNEGSKA (reference sequence). V gave up 8 bases and J gave up 2 bases, with 12 bases separating them. The CDR3 here is CSSIARQETQYF. Here the CDR3 DNA reads TGCAGTTCGATAGCGAGGCAAGAGACCCAGTACTTC.

This clonotype showed up many times. The chain employs TRBV10-3 and TRBJ2-3; D is tentatively TRBD1 or TRBD2 (6 bases each). Germline CDR1 ENHRY, CDR2 SYGVKD. V gave up 7 bases and J gave up 2 bases, with 10 bases separating them. The CDR3 is 13 residues long. The CDR3 bases are TGTGCCATCACAAGGGGGGTCACAGATACGCAGTATTTT. Translated: CAITRGVTDTQYF.